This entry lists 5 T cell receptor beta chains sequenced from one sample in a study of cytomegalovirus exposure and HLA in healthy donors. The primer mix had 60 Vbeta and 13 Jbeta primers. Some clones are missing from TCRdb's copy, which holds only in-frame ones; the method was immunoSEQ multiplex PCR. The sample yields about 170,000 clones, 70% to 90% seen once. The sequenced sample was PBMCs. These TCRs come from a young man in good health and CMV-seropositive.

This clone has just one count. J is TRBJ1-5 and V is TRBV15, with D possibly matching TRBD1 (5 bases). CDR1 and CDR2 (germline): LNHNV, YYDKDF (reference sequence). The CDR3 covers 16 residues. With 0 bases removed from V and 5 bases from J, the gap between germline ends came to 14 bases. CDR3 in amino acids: CATSRDLSGIDQPQHF. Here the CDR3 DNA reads TGTGCCACCAGCAGAGATTTGTCAGGGATCGATCAGCCCCAGCATTTT.

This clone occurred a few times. The DNA of the CDR3 is TGTGCCAGCTTTAATTGGCACTACACCTTC. Amino acids: CASFNWHYTF. V gene TRBV6-1 combines with J gene TRBJ1-2, with D hard to call. The CDR3 contains 10 residues. The germline gives CDR1 MNHNS, CDR2 SASEGT. The ends were cut back, 8 bases at V and 10 bases at J, with 11 bases in the middle.

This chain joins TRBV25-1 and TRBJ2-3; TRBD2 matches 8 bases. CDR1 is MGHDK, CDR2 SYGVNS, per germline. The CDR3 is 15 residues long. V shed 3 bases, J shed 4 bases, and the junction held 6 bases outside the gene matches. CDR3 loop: CASSDTRGAPDTQYF. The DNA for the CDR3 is TGTGCCAGCAGTGACACGCGGGGGGCCCCAGATACGCAGTATTTT.

The CDR3 DNA reads as TGTGCCAGCAGCCTCAGTTTAGAGGGGGTCGGGGAGCTGTTTTTT. Residues: CASSLSLEGVGELFF. This rearrangement joins TRBV28 to TRBJ2-2, with D maybe TRBD1 (6 bases). The germline V gene has CDR1 MDHEN and CDR2 SYDVKM. CDR3 size: 15 residues. The V end was cut by 6 bases, the J end by 7 bases, with 18 bases between.

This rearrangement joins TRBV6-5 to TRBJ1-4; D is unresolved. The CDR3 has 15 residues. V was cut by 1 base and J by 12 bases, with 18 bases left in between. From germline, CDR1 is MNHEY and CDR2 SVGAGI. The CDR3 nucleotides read TGTGCCAGCAGTTACTTTTCGGGGTATGGTCGGGAACTGTTTTTT. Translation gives CASSYFSGYGRELFF.